One and the same sample provided the 32 T cell receptor beta chains below, sequenced in a study of blood T cell repertoires in COVID-19. The assay was immunoSEQ multiplex PCR, and TCRdb's table has in-frame clones only and misses some. The table has approximately 250,000 clones, about nine tenths seen once. The sequenced sample consisted of peripheral blood. Source of these receptors: a man aged 30 to 39 who had recovered from COVID-19.

V is TRBV5-5 and J is TRBJ1-1, with no clear D. The V gene's germline CDR1 is SGHKS and CDR2 YYEKEE (reference sequence). The CDR3 spans 11 residues. V lost 4 bases and J 4 bases, leaving 5 bases between the germline ends. CDR3 nucleotides: TGTGCCAGCAGCCTTATCACTGAAGCTTTCTTT. Encoded protein: CASSLITEAFF.

The V gene is TRBV13, the J gene TRBJ1-2; D uncertain. This CDR3 has 15 residues. V was trimmed by 0 bases and J by 2 bases, leaving 10 bases between them. The germline CDR1 and CDR2 sequences are PRHDT and FYEKMQ (reference sequence). CDR3 sequence (DNA): TGTGCCAGCAGCTTAGGTCTCCTAGAAAACTATGGCTACACCTTC. This translates into CASSLGLLENYGYTF.

The V and J genes are TRBV24-1 and TRBJ1-2; TRBD1 agrees at 7 bases. The junction had 6 bases not matched to a gene; V was cut back by 5 bases and J by 10 bases. In germline, CDR1 is KGHDR, CDR2 SFDVKD. The CDR3 spans 12 residues. CDR3 loop: CATSVSGTDYTF. The DNA of the CDR3 is TGTGCCACCAGTGTCTCTGGGACAGACTACACCTTC.

The rearrangement joins TRBV6-5 to TRBJ2-3; D is ambiguous. The V end was cut by 0 bases, the J end by 0 bases, with 10 bases between. Germline values: CDR1 MNHEY, CDR2 SVGAGI. The CDR3 length is 16 residues. The CDR3 DNA is TGTGCCAGCAGTTACTCGTTGCAGACAAGCACAGATACGCAGTATTTT. Protein product: CASSYSLQTSTDTQYF.

The chain has TRBV4-2 and TRBJ2-1, with D unresolved. Germline CDR1 and CDR2: LGHNA and YNFKEQ. Trimming removed 0 bases at V and 8 bases at J, with 14 bases between. CDR3 length: 15 residues. CDR3 DNA: TGTGCCAGCAGCCAAGAGGTTAGTAGACTGGATGAGCAGTTCTTC. Translating it yields CASSQEVSRLDEQFF.

This chain connects TRBV7-9 to TRBJ1-4, with 8 bases fitting TRBD1. CDR1 is SEHNR and CDR2 is FQNEAQ in the germline V gene (reference sequence). This CDR3 region has 13 residues. The ends lost 7 bases at V and 8 bases at J; junction bases unmatched: 6. The DNA of the CDR3 is TGTGCCAGCACCCGACAGGGGAGCGAAAAACTGTTTTTT. This gives the protein CASTRQGSEKLFF.

V gene TRBV2 combines with J gene TRBJ2-2; maybe TRBD1 (5 bases). This CDR3 has 15 residues. Germline V gives CDR1 SNHLY, CDR2 FYNNEI. Trimming left V 6 bases short and J 0 bases short, with 11 bases between. Here the CDR3 reads CASRLGVANTGELFF. DNA for the CDR3: TGTGCCAGCAGGCTAGGGGTGGCGAACACCGGGGAGCTGTTTTTT.

The chain has TRBV7-9 and TRBJ1-1, with 7 nucleotides matching TRBD1. J gave up 3 bases and V 5 bases, and 9 bases lay outside the gene matches. The CDR3 sequence is 15 residues long. Germline loops: CDR1 SEHNR, CDR2 FQNEAQ (reference sequence). The CDR3 here is CASSDDRVTDTEAFF. The DNA for the CDR3 is TGTGCCAGCAGCGATGACAGGGTGACCGACACTGAAGCTTTCTTT.

This clone occurred a few times. The gene calls are TRBV9 and TRBJ2-7, with TRBD2 matching over 10 bases. The germline CDR1 and CDR2 sequences are SGDLS and YYNGEE. The CDR3 loop spans 17 amino acids. Germline trimming cut 0 bases from V and 2 bases from J; bases unmatched to any gene: 8. CDR3 sequence reads: CASSVATGGLAAYEQYF. The CDR3 DNA sequence: TGTGCCAGCAGCGTAGCTACTGGAGGACTAGCGGCCTACGAGCAGTACTTC. Combining the CDR3 with reference TRBV9 and TRBJ2-7 gives the whole variable domain DSGVTQTPKHLITATGQRVTLRCSPRSGDLSVYWYQQSLDQGLQFLIQYYNGEERAKGNILERFSAQQFPDLHSELNLSSLELGDSALYFCASSVATGGLAAYEQYFGPGTRLTVT.

The J gene is TRBJ2-7, the V gene TRBV13; a weak D match, TRBD2 (6 bases). CDR1 PRHDT and CDR2 FYEKMQ come from the germline V gene (reference sequence). The length of the CDR3 is 13 residues. V lost 8 bases to trimming and J lost 6 bases, with 17 bases between them. The CDR3 spells CASGGAVFTEQYF. In DNA form, the CDR3 reads TGTGCCAGCGGAGGGGCGGTATTTACCGAGCAGTACTTC.

The V and J genes are TRBV10-1 and TRBJ2-2; TRBD2 aligns across 7 bases. V lost 5 bases, J lost 6 bases, and 6 bases stayed unmatched. The germline gives CDR1 WNHNN, CDR2 SYGVQD (reference sequence). This CDR3 is built from 14 residues. The CDR3 sequence is CASSPGLTAGELFF. The CDR3 region has the DNA TGCGCCAGCAGTCCGGGACTAACCGCCGGGGAGCTGTTTTTT.

In its sample, this clone was seen once. The chain has TRBV7-9 and TRBJ2-3, with D possibly being TRBD1 (6 bases). Per the germline V gene, CDR1 is SEHNR and CDR2 is FQNEAQ (reference sequence). The CDR3 has 13 amino acids. The germline V and J ends were trimmed by 4 bases and 4 bases, with 9 bases remaining between them. CDR3 sequence reads: CASSYRDADTQYF. DNA for the CDR3: TGTGCCAGCAGCTACAGGGACGCAGATACGCAGTATTTT.

Note on this clone: Different DNA sequences within this sample yield the same CDR3. The gene calls are TRBV9 and TRBJ1-3; 7 nucleotides agree with TRBD1. Trimming took 0 bases from V and 2 from J; bases not matched to a gene: 2. Germline CDR1 is SGDLS and CDR2 is YYNGEE. The CDR3 runs to 15 residues. CDR3 bases: TGTGCCAGCAGCGTAGGTGGGACAGCTGGAAACACCATATATTTT. Its translation: CASSVGGTAGNTIYF.

This rearrangement joins TRBV30 to TRBJ2-2; perhaps TRBD2 as D (6 bases). V lost 5 bases, J lost 8 bases, and 18 bases lay in between. Per germline, CDR1 GTSNPN and CDR2 SVGIG (reference sequence). The CDR3 extends over 14 amino acids. The CDR3 is CAWEFGGVQGELFF. In nucleotides, the CDR3 is TGTGCCTGGGAGTTTGGCGGGGTGCAGGGGGAGCTGTTTTTT.

The CDR3 DNA follows: TGTGCCAGCAGCTTGAGCGGGGAAAACAATGAGCAGTTCTTC. As protein: CASSLSGENNEQFF. J is TRBJ2-1 and V is TRBV11-2; 7 bases are a match to TRBD2. V shed 3 bases, J shed 5 bases, and the junction held 4 bases outside the gene matches. The CDR3 totals 14 residues. CDR1 and CDR2 (germline): SGHAT, FQNNGV.

This clone was seen a few times. Here the CDR3 reads CASSIESRSAGNTIYF. Here the CDR3 DNA reads TGTGCCAGTAGTATAGAGTCGCGATCTGCTGGAAACACCATATATTTT. The chain links TRBV19 to TRBJ1-3; unclear D gene. Per germline, CDR1 LNHDA and CDR2 SQIVND (reference sequence). V gave up 0 bases and J gave up 2 bases, with 11 bases separating them. The CDR3 has 16 residues.

This chain uses TRBV5-8 with TRBJ2-3; D is uncertain. With 4 bases removed from V and 11 bases from J, the gap between germline ends came to 11 bases. Germline V lookup: CDR1 SGHTS, CDR2 YDEGEE. CDR3 length: 11 residues. The CDR3 DNA reads as TGTGCCAGCAGCCCTGTGGAGAAGCAGTATTTT. Residues: CASSPVEKQYF.

The chain has TRBV6-1 and TRBJ2-1; TRBD1 might be the D (6 bases). CDR1 is MNHNS, CDR2 SASEGT, per germline. This CDR3 is built from 14 residues. V was shortened by 2 bases and J by 8 bases, with 13 bases between the two germline ends. CDR3 sequence: CASSENARGHEQFF. CDR3 sequence (DNA): TGTGCCAGCAGTGAAAACGCCAGGGGCCATGAGCAGTTCTTC.

The rearrangement links TRBV5-8 to TRBJ2-7, with D perhaps matching TRBD2 (6 bases). Germline lookup yields CDR1 SGHTS and CDR2 YDEGEE. There are 15 residues in the CDR3. Trimming removed 0 bases at V and 8 bases at J, with 18 bases between. This CDR3 reads CASSLGLSGGRKQYF. CDR3 sequence (DNA): TGTGCCAGCAGCTTGGGGTTATCAGGAGGGCGAAAGCAGTACTTC.

This clone has more than one count but fewer than ten. The chain carries TRBV30 and TRBJ1-6; unclear D gene. Germline values: CDR1 GTSNPN, CDR2 SVGIG (reference sequence). The V and J ends lost 4 bases and 12 bases respectively, with 10 bases between them. This CDR3 region has 11 residues. This CDR3 reads CAWKREGPLHF. CDR3 in DNA: TGTGCCTGGAAGAGGGAGGGACCCCTCCACTTT. The entire variable domain, with the rest obtained from reference TRBV30 and TRBJ1-6, is as follows: SQTIHQWPATLVQPVGSPLSLECTVEGTSNPNLYWYRQAAGRGLQLLFYSVGIGQISSEVPQNLSASRPQDRQFILSSKKLLLSDSGFYLCAWKREGPLHFGNGTRLTVT.

This clone was recorded at least ten times. The chain links TRBV5-4 to TRBJ2-3, with D possibly matching TRBD2 (5 bases). Per germline, CDR1 SGHNT and CDR2 YYREEE (reference sequence). This CDR3 is built from 16 residues. V dropped 0 bases and J dropped 1 base, with 12 bases sitting between them. In DNA form, the CDR3 reads TGTGCCAGCAGCTTGGCCATCGGGATACGCACAGATACGCAGTATTTT. This gives the protein CASSLAIGIRTDTQYF.

This sequence joins TRBV7-9 and TRBJ2-2, with 10 bases lining up with TRBD2. The CDR3 length is 16 residues. V lost 5 bases to trimming and J lost 3 bases; unmatched junction nucleotides: 6. Germline-derived CDR1 and CDR2 are SEHNR and FQNEAQ (reference sequence). The CDR3 is CASSPKAGGDTGELFF. CDR3 coding DNA: TGTGCCAGCAGCCCCAAAGCGGGGGGGGACACCGGGGAGCTGTTTTTT.

V gene TRBV4-3 combines with J gene TRBJ2-7; 11 nucleotides line up with TRBD1. With 1 base clipped from V and 3 bases from J, the junction kept 2 bases outside the gene matches. Germline V gene data show CDR1 as LGHNA and CDR2 as YSLEER. The CDR3 loop spans 15 amino acids. CDR3 sequence reads: CASSQGTGGGYEQYF. CDR3 in DNA: TGCGCCAGCAGCCAAGGGACAGGGGGCGGCTACGAGCAGTACTTC.

The chain links TRBV11-2 to TRBJ2-7, with D maybe TRBD1 (6 bases). Germline CDR1 and CDR2: SGHAT and FQNNGV. Trimming took 6 bases from V and 2 from J, leaving 11 bases between them. The length of the CDR3 is 13 residues. The DNA of the CDR3 is TGTGCCAGCAGACAGGACAGTGCCTACGAGCAGTACTTC. It specifies CASRQDSAYEQYF.

CDR3 sequence: CASSYRTENTEAFF. DNA for the CDR3: TGTGCCAGCAGTTACAGGACAGAGAACACTGAAGCTTTCTTT. The chain uses TRBV6-5 and TRBJ1-1, with D tentatively TRBD1 (6 bases). V was pared by 2 bases and J by 1 base, with 8 bases between. CDR1 and CDR2 (germline): MNHEY, SVGAGI. The CDR3 length is 14 residues.

The J gene is TRBJ1-6, the V gene TRBV5-1; weak D call: TRBD1 (5 bases). The germline V gene encodes CDR1 SGHRS and CDR2 YFSETQ. V lost 5 bases and J lost 7, with 10 bases in between. The CDR3 runs 13 residues. The CDR3: CASSWQGNSPLHF. The CDR3 DNA is TGCGCCAGCAGTTGGCAGGGCAATTCACCCCTCCACTTT.

The rearrangement joins TRBV12-5 to TRBJ1-3; D gene ambiguous. V lost 3 bases and J lost 0, with 9 bases in between. CDR1 and CDR2 from the germline V gene are LGHNT and FRNRAP. This CDR3 contains 15 residues. This chain's CDR3 is CASGFGTVSGNTIYF. The CDR3 DNA follows: TGTGCTAGTGGTTTTGGTACGGTCTCTGGAAACACCATATATTTT.

This sequence joins TRBV6-1 and TRBJ1-2; D gene ambiguous. Germline assignment: CDR1 MNHNS and CDR2 SASEGT. V lost 3 bases, J lost 2 bases, and 4 bases lay in between. The CDR3 is made up of 12 amino acids. CDR3 DNA sequence: TGTGCCAGCAGTGACAGGAACTATGGCTACACCTTC. Protein sequence: CASSDRNYGYTF.

This chain uses TRBV12-5 with TRBJ1-1, with no clear D. Germline V gene sequence: CDR1 LGHNT, CDR2 FRNRAP. Between the trimmed V and J ends, which lost 6 bases and 1 base, there was a span of 6 bases. The CDR3 is made up of 12 amino acids. CDR3 bases: TGTGCTAGTGGCCCCGGGAACACTGAAGCTTTCTTT. This encodes CASGPGNTEAFF.

The rearrangement uses TRBV5-8 and TRBJ1-1; perhaps TRBD1 as D (5 bases). Germline lookup yields CDR1 SGHTS and CDR2 YDEGEE. The CDR3 runs 15 residues. The V end was cut by 4 bases, the J end by 4 bases, with 17 bases between. CDR3 amino acids: CASSPGGYLFTEAFF. The CDR3 DNA sequence: TGTGCCAGCAGCCCGGGGGGGTATCTCTTCACTGAAGCTTTCTTT.

This chain uses TRBV28 with TRBJ1-5; no clear D gene. This CDR3 is built from 13 residues. V was pared by 10 bases and J by 0 bases, with 10 bases between. The germline V gene has CDR1 MDHEN and CDR2 SYDVKM. The chain's CDR3 is CATEHYSNQPQHF. CDR3 in DNA: TGTGCCACTGAGCATTATAGCAATCAGCCCCAGCATTTT.

The chain recombines TRBV30 with TRBJ2-5; unclear D gene. The CDR3 consists of 13 residues. CDR1 GTSNPN and CDR2 SVGIG come from the germline V gene (reference sequence). Trimming left V 0 bases short and J 2 bases short, with 7 bases between. This chain's CDR3 is CAWSVRFQETQYF. The CDR3 DNA reads TGTGCCTGGAGTGTACGGTTTCAAGAGACCCAGTACTTC. Supplemented by reference TRBV30 and TRBJ2-5, the full variable domain reads SQTIHQWPATLVQPVGSPLSLECTVEGTSNPNLYWYRQAAGRGLQLLFYSVGIGQISSEVPQNLSASRPQDRQFILSSKKLLLSDSGFYLCAWSVRFQETQYFGPGTRLLVL.